The entry below gives a single T cell receptor (beta chain) sequence along with its context. The time point here: pre-treatment baseline. Disease control meant complete response, partial response or stable disease at 12 weeks. Germline CDR1 reads LNHDA; CDR2 reads SQIVND (reference sequence). The V end lost 1 base, the J end lost 0 bases, and 4 bases lay between the germline ends. The CDR3 contains 15 residues. The source of the sample is a study of blood T cell dynamics during melanoma immunotherapy. Looking at the study overall: First-line therapy was either pembrolizumab or nivolumab with ipilimumab for metastatic melanoma.

Repertoires were generated with immunoSEQ multiplex PCR, while TCRdb's copy carries only in-frame clones and drops some. The sample carries 3,500 to 4,000 clones, about 97% recorded once. Material: effector memory CD8+ T cells from blood, obtained from a patient treated with checkpoint blockade. The chain uses TRBV19 and TRBJ2-6, with D hard to call. The sequence was obtained from a human donor with melanoma. CDR3 sequence reads: CASSIGLSGANVLTF. The CDR3, as DNA: TGTGCCAGTAGTATAGGTCTCTCTGGGGCCAACGTCCTGACTTTC.